Each of the 27 T cell receptor beta chains below was sequenced from the same sample in a study of blood T cell repertoires in COVID-19. The protocol was immunoSEQ multiplex PCR, while the TCRdb copy is restricted to in-frame clones and leaves out a portion. The sample yields approximately 150,000 clones, more than 75% seen once. Material: PBMCs or T cells enriched from blood (not recorded which). Receptor source: a man aged 40-49 years who had recovered from COVID-19.

The chain links TRBV6-2 or TRBV6-3 to TRBJ1-2, with D maybe TRBD1 (5 bases). The germline V and J ends were trimmed by 4 bases and 5 bases, with 14 bases remaining between them. This CDR3 is built from 14 residues. Germline V gives CDR1 MNHEY, CDR2 SVGEGT. The CDR3 region is CASSSAGTPYGYTF. CDR3 bases: TGTGCCAGCAGTTCGGCAGGGACTCCTTATGGCTACACCTTC.

The rearrangement joins TRBV6-5 to TRBJ2-2; 8 bases match TRBD2. Trimming removed 7 bases from V and 4 bases from J; junction bases left unmatched: 5. The germline gives CDR1 MNHEY, CDR2 SVGAGI. The CDR3 runs 14 residues. CDR3 residues: CASTYGGGTGELFF. In nucleotides, the CDR3 is TGTGCCAGCACCTACGGGGGGGGCACCGGGGAGCTGTTTTTT.

This clone has more than one count but fewer than ten. The gene calls are TRBV3-1 (or the pseudogene TRBV3-2) and TRBJ1-4, with TRBD1 identical over 8 bases. Germline-derived CDR1 and CDR2 are LGHDT and YNNKEL (reference sequence). CDR3 size: 15 residues. V lost 5 bases, J lost 10 bases, and 12 bases stayed unmatched. CDR3 coding DNA: TGTGCCAGCAGCAGACAACAGGGGGAGCTGGGAAAACTGTTTTTT. It is translated as CASSRQQGELGKLFF.

The V and J genes are TRBV9 and TRBJ2-1; 12 nucleotides line up with TRBD2. Germline V gene lookup returns CDR1 SGDLS and CDR2 YYNGEE. The CDR3 is 16 residues long. The V segment lost 0 bases and the J segment 6 bases; nucleotides outside the gene matches: 4. The CDR3 loop reads CASSVASGGAFNEQFF. As DNA, the CDR3 is TGTGCCAGCAGCGTAGCTAGCGGGGGGGCCTTCAATGAGCAGTTCTTC. The variable domain in full, with the rest retrieved from reference TRBV9 and TRBJ2-1, is DSGVTQTPKHLITATGQRVTLRCSPRSGDLSVYWYQQSLDQGLQFLIQYYNGEERAKGNILERFSAQQFPDLHSELNLSSLELGDSALYFCASSVASGGAFNEQFFGPGTRLTVL.

This clone was detected only a few times. The genes are TRBV30 and TRBJ2-3, with TRBD2 matching 8 bases. CDR1 and CDR2 from the germline V gene are GTSNPN and SVGIG (reference sequence). This CDR3 comprises 14 residues. After removal of 4 bases from V and 6 bases from J, the junction contained 9 bases not matched to a gene. CDR3 coding DNA: TGTGCCTGGAAATTCCCGGGGGGGCTGGATACGCAGTATTTT. Its protein is CAWKFPGGLDTQYF.

The chain has TRBV7-8 and TRBJ2-3, with 11 bases fitting TRBD2. The CDR3 has 16 residues. The V segment lost 5 bases and the J segment 3 bases; nucleotides outside the gene matches: 7. The germline V gene encodes CDR1 SGHVS and CDR2 FQNEAQ. The CDR3: CASSPNSGGATDTQYF. As DNA, the CDR3 is TGTGCCAGCAGCCCAAATAGCGGGGGGGCGACAGATACGCAGTATTTT.

The CDR3: CAWKLARVANTGELFF. CDR3 nucleotide sequence: TGTGCCTGGAAACTAGCTAGGGTCGCAAACACCGGGGAGCTGTTTTTT. The gene calls are TRBV30 and TRBJ2-2; D may be TRBD2 (6 bases). CDR1 and CDR2 from the germline V gene are GTSNPN and SVGIG (reference sequence). The CDR3 extends over 16 amino acids. V dropped 4 bases and J dropped 2 bases, with 17 bases sitting between them. The variable domain in full, with the rest retrieved from reference TRBV30 and TRBJ2-2, is SQTIHQWPATLVQPVGSPLSLECTVEGTSNPNLYWYRQAAGRGLQLLFYSVGIGQISSEVPQNLSASRPQDRQFILSSKKLLLSDSGFYLCAWKLARVANTGELFFGEGSRLTVL.

This chain connects TRBV5-6 to TRBJ2-1, with unresolved D. The V and J ends lost 3 bases and 7 bases respectively, with 11 bases between them. The CDR3 is 13 amino acids. CDR1 SGHDT and CDR2 YYEEEE come from the germline V gene. The CDR3 coding sequence is TGTGCCAGCAGCTCCCTACGTAATAATGAGCAGTTCTTC. It is translated as CASSSLRNNEQFF.

This clone was picked up many times. The chain joins TRBV5-4 to TRBJ2-5; possible D gene TRBD2, 5 bases. V gave up 5 bases and J gave up 3 bases, with 14 bases separating them. Germline assignment: CDR1 SGHNT and CDR2 YYREEE (reference sequence). The CDR3 contains 14 residues. CDR3: CASRPRSGEETQYF. In DNA form, the CDR3 reads TGTGCCAGCAGGCCACGTTCCGGGGAAGAGACCCAGTACTTC.

This chain connects TRBV7-9 to TRBJ2-2; D uncertain. V shed 3 bases and J shed 1 base, with 12 bases lying between them. The V gene's germline CDR1 is SEHNR and CDR2 FQNEAQ (reference sequence). The CDR3 is made up of 16 amino acids. The CDR3 nucleotides read TGTGCCAGCAGCTTTGAGGCAGTGATGAACACCGGGGAGCTGTTTTTT. This sequence encodes CASSFEAVMNTGELFF.

The V and J genes are TRBV29-1 and TRBJ2-7; 9 nucleotides agree with TRBD2. This CDR3 is 13 amino acids long. Unmatched junction bases numbered 6, after V lost 6 bases and J lost 3 bases. CDR1 SQVTM and CDR2 ANQGSEA come from the germline V gene. The CDR3 reads CSVAGGESYEQYF. CDR3 DNA: TGCAGCGTGGCGGGAGGGGAGAGCTACGAGCAGTACTTC.

The rearrangement joins TRBV6-5 to TRBJ1-4, with a tentative D call TRBD1 (6 bases). Trimming shortened V by 6 bases and J by 8 bases, and 19 bases separated the two germline ends. Germline CDR1 and CDR2: MNHEY and SVGAGI. This CDR3 is built from 15 residues. This chain's CDR3 is CASRDPQLGTEKLFF. CDR3 DNA sequence: TGTGCCAGCAGGGACCCTCAACTAGGGACAGAAAAACTGTTTTTT.

This clone was recorded only once. The rearrangement joins TRBV12-3 or TRBV12-4 to TRBJ2-7, with 7 nucleotides matching TRBD1. V shed 6 bases, J shed 1 base, and the junction held 3 bases outside the gene matches. The CDR3 consists of 13 residues. CDR3 region: CASSPGQSYEQYF. The CDR3 bases are TGTGCCAGCAGCCCGGGACAGTCCTACGAGCAGTACTTC.

V and J are TRBV2 and TRBJ1-1, with no clear D. Germline-derived CDR1 and CDR2 are SNHLY and FYNNEI. The CDR3 is made up of 14 amino acids. V lost 6 bases and J lost 3, with 14 bases in between. The CDR3 nucleotides read TGTGCCAGCAGAAAAAATGGCCAAGACACTGAAGCTTTCTTT. Translation gives CASRKNGQDTEAFF.

V and J are TRBV4-2 and TRBJ2-5, with TRBD2 matching 12 bases. There are 18 residues in the CDR3. V shed 0 bases and J 2 bases; nucleotides not matched to a gene: 7. CDR1 is LGHNA and CDR2 is YNFKEQ in the germline V gene. The CDR3 region is CASSQDGLAGGRQETQYF. In nucleotides, the CDR3 is TGTGCCAGCAGCCAAGATGGGCTAGCGGGGGGGAGACAAGAGACCCAGTACTTC.

V usage is TRBV5-8 and J usage is TRBJ1-6; 9 bases align to TRBD1. Germline CDR1 is SGHTS and CDR2 is YDEGEE. The CDR3 totals 15 residues. Unmatched junction bases numbered 5, after V lost 1 base and J lost 9 bases. Here the CDR3 DNA reads TGTGCCAGCAGCTTGAGGGGGACAGGGATTTCACCCCTCCACTTT. Protein sequence: CASSLRGTGISPLHF. The full variable domain, rest sourced from reference TRBV5-8 and TRBJ1-6, is EAGVTQSPTHLIKTRGQQATLRCSPISGHTSVYWYQQALGLGLQFLLWYDEGEERNRGNFPPRFSGRQFPNYSSELNVNALELEDSALYLCASSLRGTGISPLHFGNGTRLTVT.

About this clone: Other DNA variants within this sample encode the same CDR3. The rearrangement uses TRBV7-3 and TRBJ2-7; perhaps TRBD1 as D (5 bases). CDR1 is SGHTA and CDR2 is FQGTGA in the germline V gene. This CDR3 is 13 amino acids long. Trimming shortened V by 1 base and J by 4 bases, and 8 bases separated the two germline ends. CDR3 nucleotide sequence: TGTGCCAGCAGCTTAAACCCAGGGTACGAGCAGTACGTC. The encoded protein is CASSLNPGYEQYV.

This clone was counted at least ten times. V is TRBV2 and J is TRBJ1-1; D may be TRBD1 (6 bases). Trimming removed 8 bases from V and 4 bases from J, with 11 bases in between. CDR3 size: 12 residues. The germline V gene has CDR1 SNHLY and CDR2 FYNNEI. This CDR3 is CASGDIRTEAFF. CDR3 sequence (DNA): TGTGCCAGCGGGGACATTCGCACTGAAGCTTTCTTT.

The chain recombines TRBV5-6 with TRBJ1-2; D gene ambiguous. V was trimmed by 3 bases and J by 4 bases, leaving 13 bases between them. CDR1 and CDR2 (germline): SGHDT, YYEEEE. There are 14 residues in the CDR3. The CDR3 here is CASSSLVGVYGYTF. In DNA form, the CDR3 reads TGTGCCAGCAGCTCCCTCGTCGGAGTCTATGGCTACACCTTC.

The chain links TRBV11-2 to TRBJ2-7; 7 positions match TRBD2. V trimming: 2 bases; J trimming: 6 bases; junction bases outside the gene matches: 7. From germline, CDR1 is SGHAT and CDR2 FQNNGV. This CDR3 comprises 14 residues. CDR3 nucleotide sequence: TGTGCCAGCAGCTTATCTCAGCGGGGCATCGAGCAGTACGTC. It yields the protein CASSLSQRGIEQYV.

The chain links TRBV9 to TRBJ1-2, with D tentatively TRBD1 (5 bases). With 0 bases removed from V and 7 bases from J, the gap between germline ends came to 19 bases. The CDR3 length is 16 residues. CDR1 is SGDLS and CDR2 is YYNGEE in the germline V gene. The CDR3 DNA follows: TGTGCCAGCAGCGTAGTGACATCACCCTATCAGGGTGGCTACACCTTC. Its translation: CASSVVTSPYQGGYTF.

The genes are TRBV27 and TRBJ1-1; 12 bases are a match to TRBD1. The CDR3 totals 16 residues. V lost 7 bases and J lost 0; bases outside the gene matches: 6. Per the germline V gene, CDR1 is MNHEY and CDR2 is SMNVEV (reference sequence). For the CDR3, the DNA is TGTGCCAGCACGCCCGGGACAGGGGGCGTGAACACTGAAGCTTTCTTT. Amino acids: CASTPGTGGVNTEAFF.

The chain is built from TRBV23-1 and TRBJ2-7; 14 bases line up with TRBD2. TRBV23-1 is noted as an ORF with a role that remains uncertain. Unmatched junction bases numbered 13, after V lost 6 bases and J lost 3 bases. This CDR3 region has 18 residues. The CDR3 nucleotides read TGCGCCAGCAGCCGGGGACTAGCGGGGGACCTAAGCCTCTACGAGCAGTACGTC. It is translated as CASSRGLAGDLSLYEQYV.

The rearrangement uses TRBV3-1 (or the pseudogene TRBV3-2) and TRBJ2-2; 9 bases map to TRBD1. CDR1 and CDR2 (germline): LGHDT, YNNKEL (reference sequence). This CDR3 comprises 15 residues. The trim removed 4 bases at V and 6 bases at J, leaving 6 bases unmatched. The CDR3, as DNA: TGTGCCAGCAGCCCAAGAACAGGGGGCTCCGGGGAGCTGTTTTTT. This translates into CASSPRTGGSGELFF.

The gene calls are TRBV18 and TRBJ1-1; D is possibly TRBD1 (5 bases). The germline CDR1 and CDR2 sequences are KGHSH and LQKENI. The germline V and J ends were trimmed by 0 bases and 4 bases, with 9 bases remaining between them. The CDR3 contains 14 residues. CDR3 in amino acids: CASSPPSRATEAFF. DNA of the CDR3: TGTGCCAGCTCACCACCCTCCAGGGCCACTGAAGCTTTCTTT.

The rearrangement links TRBV12-3 or TRBV12-4 to TRBJ1-2; D gene ambiguous. The length of the CDR3 is 12 residues. Trimming shortened V by 3 bases and J by 3 bases, and 5 bases separated the two germline ends. The CDR3 loop reads CASSFIYYGYTF. CDR3 DNA sequence: TGTGCCAGCAGTTTTATATACTATGGCTACACCTTC.

The chain is built from TRBV7-6 and TRBJ1-1; 8 bases agree with TRBD1. The CDR3 is 13 amino acids. V was clipped by 4 bases and J by 4 bases; unmatched bases: 2. Per germline, CDR1 SGHVS and CDR2 FNYEAQ. The CDR3, as DNA: TGTGCCAGCAGCTCAGGGGGCGGCACTGAAGCTTTCTTT. Translating it yields CASSSGGGTEAFF.